Following are 6 T cell receptor beta chains from one sample sequenced in a study of T cells in Graves' hyperthyroidism and ophthalmopathy. The investigators amplified TCR beta CDR3 regions from RNA transcripts. During a first-round RT-PCR of the TCR CDR3, the HTBI primer set was used. MiXCR, applied by TCRdb to the multiplex PCR reads, yields one record per CDR3 protein. The profile shows about 380,000 distinct CDR3 sequences, roughly 20% of them singletons. The sample comprised blood. These receptors were collected from a man between 18 and 35 years old with Graves' ophthalmopathy.

This clonotype was found once. A much larger clone differs by one base, so this may be a read error. The chain combines TRBV2 with TRBJ1-6; 8 nucleotides align to TRBD1. Losses at the gene ends were 4 bases for V and 8 bases for J; bases not matched to a gene: 4. Germline lookup yields CDR1 SNHLY and CDR2 FYNNEI. This CDR3 is 14 amino acids long. The CDR3 sequence is CASSGGQVYSPLHF. As DNA, the CDR3 is TGTGCCAGCAGTGGGGGACAGGTCTATTCACCCCTCCACTTT.

The rearrangement links TRBV18 to TRBJ1-5, with TRBD1 identical over 9 bases. Looked up from germline, CDR1 is KGHSH and CDR2 is LQKENI. The CDR3 consists of 17 residues. The ends lost 3 bases at V and 2 bases at J; junction bases unmatched: 8. The CDR3 DNA reads as TGTGCCAGCTCACCCAGGGGACAGGGCATGGGCAATCAGCCCCAGCATTTT. It codes for CASSPRGQGMGNQPQHF.

About this clonotype itself: Being one base from a much bigger clone, this may be a read error. The V gene is TRBV2, the J gene TRBJ2-5; D might be TRBD2 (6 bases). The CDR3 contains 13 residues. Germline CDR1 is SNHLY and CDR2 is FYNNEI. V lost 11 bases and J lost 5, with 18 bases in between. The CDR3 protein is CAGSGTGDETQYF. DNA of the CDR3: TGTGCCGGATCCGGGACTGGCGACGAGACCCAGTACTTC.

This clonotype was detected ten times or more. The chain carries TRBV12-3 or TRBV12-4 and TRBJ2-5; maybe TRBD1 (5 bases). V gave up 3 bases and J gave up 1 base, with 9 bases separating them. The CDR3 spans 14 residues. CDR3 loop: CASSLTVRQETQYF. The CDR3 DNA sequence: TGTGCCAGCAGTTTGACAGTCCGCCAAGAGACCCAGTACTTC.

There are many counts of this clonotype. This rearrangement joins TRBV6-1 to TRBJ1-1; D might be TRBD1 (5 bases). Between the trimmed V and J ends, which lost 4 bases and 4 bases, there was a span of 13 bases. The CDR3 consists of 14 residues. Germline-derived CDR1 and CDR2 are MNHNS and SASEGT. The CDR3 DNA follows: TGTGCCAGCAGTGGGTCCAGGGCGGTCACTGAAGCTTTCTTT. It yields the protein CASSGSRAVTEAFF.

This clonotype rates as medium-sized. V gene TRBV2 combines with J gene TRBJ1-1, with 8 bases aligning to TRBD1. Germline V gene lookup returns CDR1 SNHLY and CDR2 FYNNEI. The CDR3 runs to 14 residues. The V gene end was trimmed by 6 bases and the J gene end by 0 bases; junction bases not matched to a gene: 3. CDR3 protein: CASSRQGMNTEAFF. The CDR3, as DNA: TGTGCCAGCAGCCGACAGGGGATGAACACTGAAGCTTTCTTT.